This passage covers 2 T cell receptor beta chains from one sample sequenced in a study of blood T cell repertoires in COVID-19. Generated by immunoSEQ multiplex PCR, the TCRdb table keeps only in-frame clones and is missing some. This table has 120,000 or so clones, 88% appearing once. Sample: peripheral blood. These receptors were collected from a man aged 50-60 years with acute or convalescent COVID-19.

The chain joins TRBV7-2 to TRBJ2-3, with TRBD1 matching over 9 bases. The CDR3 has 16 amino acids. V was clipped by 6 bases and J by 5 bases; unmatched bases: 12. Looked up from germline, CDR1 is SGHTA and CDR2 is FQGNSA. CDR3 in DNA: TGTGCCAGCAGTCCACCGGGACAGGGAAGGGGAGATACGCAGTATTTT. It is translated as CASSPPGQGRGDTQYF. Combining the CDR3 with reference TRBV7-2 and TRBJ2-3 gives the whole variable domain GAGVSQSPSNKVTEKGKDVELRCDPISGHTALYWYRQSLGQGLEFLIYFQGNSAPDKSGLPSDRFSAERTGGSVSTLTIQRTQQEDSAVYLCASSPPGQGRGDTQYFGPGTRLTVL.

This clone is a singleton in its sample. The J gene is TRBJ2-3, the V gene TRBV5-1, with 11 nucleotides matching TRBD1. Germline V gene sequence: CDR1 SGHRS, CDR2 YFSETQ. J was trimmed by 6 bases and V by 2 bases; bases with no gene match: 5. CDR3 size: 15 residues. CDR3: CASSFFGQGADTQYF. The CDR3 bases are TGCGCCAGCAGCTTTTTTGGACAGGGGGCTGATACGCAGTATTTT. The entire variable domain, with the rest obtained from reference TRBV5-1 and TRBJ2-3, is as follows: KAGVTQTPRYLIKTRGQQVTLSCSPISGHRSVSWYQQTPGQGLQFLFEYFSETQRNKGNFPGRFSGRQFSNSRSEMNVSTLELGDSALYLCASSFFGQGADTQYFGPGTRLTVL.